Listed here are 23 T cell receptor beta chains from one sample, sequenced in a study of T-cell memory formation after mild COVID-19. One entry per CDR3 protein results from TCRdb running MiXCR on the 5' RACE reads. The table has under 8,500 distinct CDR3 sequences, roughly a third seen once. Sequenced: PBMCs or a T cell subset sorted from them (not recorded which). Every receptor here comes from an adult woman who had mild COVID-19 (a few samples of this study predate the infection). Cell type and time point are not known.

V and J are TRBV7-2 and TRBJ2-7; 7 bases are shared with TRBD1. The CDR3 is 15 amino acids. Losses at the gene ends were 5 bases for V and 2 bases for J; bases not matched to a gene: 9. Germline values: CDR1 SGHTA, CDR2 FQGNSA. The CDR3 spells CASSALRGGTYEQYF. CDR3 sequence (DNA): TGTGCCAGCAGCGCCCTTCGAGGGGGCACCTACGAGCAGTACTTC.

This clonotype showed up many times. The rearrangement links TRBV5-4 to TRBJ2-7; 7 nucleotides align to TRBD1. The CDR3 has 13 amino acids. V lost 4 bases to trimming and J lost 3 bases; unmatched junction nucleotides: 4. Germline V gene lookup returns CDR1 SGHNT and CDR2 YYREEE (reference sequence). The DNA of the CDR3 is TGTGCCAGCAGCAGGGACAGCATCTACGAGCAGTACTTC. Its translation: CASSRDSIYEQYF.

This clonotype showed up many times. The chain links TRBV29-1 to TRBJ2-3; D ambiguous. Trimming removed 3 bases from V and 7 bases from J, with 14 bases in between. The CDR3 is 13 amino acids. Germline CDR1 reads SQVTM; CDR2 reads ANQGSEA. CDR3 amino acids: CSVEGDRAYTQYF. CDR3 DNA: TGCAGCGTTGAGGGCGACCGGGCTTATACGCAGTATTTT.

This clonotype was recorded many times. CDR3 DNA: TGTGCCAGCACACACCTTCGGAACATCAACACCGGGGAGCTGTTTTTT. As protein: CASTHLRNINTGELFF. The chain employs TRBV12-3 or TRBV12-4 and TRBJ2-2; D not certain. The CDR3 sequence is 16 residues long. V shed 7 bases and J shed 2 bases, with 17 bases lying between them.

At least ten counts were recorded for this clonotype. The chain uses TRBV13 and TRBJ1-4; 7 nucleotides agree with TRBD1. Per the germline V gene, CDR1 is PRHDT and CDR2 is FYEKMQ (reference sequence). CDR3 length: 16 residues. V was clipped by 4 bases and J by 8 bases; unmatched bases: 13. CDR3: CASSYAVRGQNEKLFF. CDR3 DNA: TGTGCCAGCAGCTACGCCGTGAGGGGGCAGAACGAAAAACTGTTTTTT.

This clonotype appeared many times. This CDR3 reads CASTVGGAGTDTQYF. In DNA form, the CDR3 reads TGTGCCAGTACCGTTGGGGGAGCAGGGACAGATACGCAGTATTTT. The chain couples TRBV19 to TRBJ2-3; D is tentatively TRBD1 or TRBD2 (5 bases each). Trimming took 7 bases from V and 3 from J, leaving 17 bases between them. CDR1 and CDR2 (germline): LNHDA, SQIVND (reference sequence). CDR3 length equals 15 residues.

This clonotype came up many times. The chain links TRBV21-1 to TRBJ2-7; the listed D gene, TRBD2, was not tested against the DNA. TRBV21-1 is a known pseudogene. The CDR3 has 16 residues. For the CDR3, the DNA is TGTGCCAGCAGCGGGTGGAGCGGCCATCGGACCTACGAGCAGTACTTC. This codes for CASSGWSGHRTYEQYF.

The chain links TRBV9 to TRBJ2-5, with 8 bases matching TRBD2. Germline CDR1 and CDR2: SGDLS and YYNGEE. The CDR3 totals 14 residues. Trimming cost V 0 bases and J 4 bases; bases outside gene matches: 2. Written as DNA, the CDR3 is TGTGCCAGCAGCGTAGTGGCGGGGGGAGAGACCCAGTACTTC. Translation: CASSVVAGGETQYF.

The chain couples TRBV27 to TRBJ2-3; D remains unclear. The V end lost 4 bases, the J end lost 2 bases, and 10 bases lay between the germline ends. The CDR3 covers 14 residues. Looked up from germline, CDR1 is MNHEY and CDR2 is SMNVEV (reference sequence). The DNA of the CDR3 is TGTGCCAGCAGTTCGGCTTACAACACAGATACGCAGTATTTT. Protein: CASSSAYNTDTQYF.

This clonotype was seen many times. The chain joins TRBV7-8 to TRBJ1-1; 9 positions agree with TRBD1. The J segment lost 6 bases and the V segment lost 1 base, leaving 9 bases of the junction unmatched. The CDR3 is 16 amino acids. The germline CDR1 and CDR2 sequences are SGHVS and FQNEAQ. The CDR3 region has the DNA TGTGCCAGCAGCTTAGAAGGGACAGGGCTTTACGCTGAAGCTTTCTTT. Translation: CASSLEGTGLYAEAFF.

This rearrangement joins TRBV7-8 to TRBJ2-5; D might be TRBD2 (5 bases). CDR1 SGHVS and CDR2 FQNEAQ come from the germline V gene. The CDR3 runs 13 residues. The V and J ends lost 2 bases and 9 bases respectively, with 13 bases between them. Here the CDR3 reads CASSLPQVGAQYF. Written as DNA, the CDR3 is TGTGCCAGCAGCTTACCCCAAGTCGGGGCCCAGTACTTC.

This clonotype was found many times. The gene calls are TRBV15 and TRBJ1-1, with TRBD1 matching over 10 bases. There are 18 residues in the CDR3. CDR1 and CDR2 (germline): LNHNV, YYDKDF (reference sequence). J lost 3 bases, V lost 5 bases, and 15 bases had no gene match. The CDR3 sequence is CATSPLGQGEGWDTEAFF. The CDR3 DNA reads as TGTGCCACCAGCCCTCTTGGACAGGGGGAGGGTTGGGACACTGAAGCTTTCTTT.

By frequency in the sample, this clonotype is medium-sized. In DNA, the CDR3 is TGTGCCACCAGTCCCGCTCGGATTGGCCTTGGCCAAGAGACCCAGTACTTC. Protein sequence: CATSPARIGLGQETQYF. The chain carries TRBV24-1 and TRBJ2-5; no clear D. CDR1 and CDR2 from the germline V gene are KGHDR and SFDVKD. The CDR3 runs 17 residues. The V end lost 6 bases, the J end lost 1 base, and 20 bases lay between the germline ends.

This clonotype was seen at least ten times. The rearrangement links TRBV12-3 or TRBV12-4 to TRBJ1-2; no reliable D call. CDR3 length: 15 residues. V lost 5 bases to trimming and J lost 3 bases, with 16 bases between them. The CDR3: CASSLLGIRYYGYTF. CDR3 DNA: TGTGCCAGCAGTCTATTGGGGATCCGGTACTATGGCTACACCTTC.

The J gene is TRBJ2-3, the V gene TRBV5-5; TRBD2 matches at 7 bases. The trim removed 4 bases at V and 0 bases at J, leaving 5 bases unmatched. Germline V gene sequence: CDR1 SGHKS, CDR2 YYEKEE (reference sequence). The CDR3 runs 15 residues. Here the CDR3 DNA reads TGTGCCAGCAGCGACGGGGGGACTAGCACAGATACGCAGTATTTT. Translation: CASSDGGTSTDTQYF.

The rearrangement joins TRBV6-2 or TRBV6-3 to TRBJ2-1; 7 bases line up with TRBD2. The germline V gene has CDR1 MNHEY and CDR2 SVGEGT. V lost 2 bases and J lost 10; bases outside the gene matches: 14. The CDR3 spans 16 residues. The CDR3 DNA follows: TGTGCCAGCAGTTACACACGAGCGGGACTGATTATAGAGCAGTTCTTC. Encoded protein: CASSYTRAGLIIEQFF.

This clonotype rates as medium-sized. The chain carries TRBV7-9 and TRBJ2-5, with 8 bases aligning to TRBD2. Germline V gene lookup returns CDR1 SEHNR and CDR2 FQNEAQ (reference sequence). The junction had 8 bases not matched to a gene; V was cut back by 3 bases and J by 2 bases. This CDR3 is built from 16 residues. The CDR3 protein is CASSFLWTSPQETQYF. The CDR3 region has the DNA TGTGCCAGCAGCTTCCTATGGACTAGCCCACAAGAGACCCAGTACTTC.

This clonotype was detected only once. In DNA, the CDR3 is TGCGCCAGCAGCCCAACGGGGACAGGGGCAGATACGCAGTATTTT. Protein: CASSPTGTGADTQYF. This sequence joins TRBV5-1 and TRBJ2-3, with 10 nucleotides matching TRBD1. The CDR3 length is 15 residues. Germline CDR1 reads SGHRS; CDR2 reads YFSETQ. V trimming: 4 bases; J trimming: 4 bases; junction bases outside the gene matches: 6.

The CDR3 here is CASSLRGLKTQYF. The DNA for the CDR3 is TGTGCCAGCAGTTTAAGAGGGTTGAAGACCCAGTACTTC. The gene calls are TRBV12-3 or TRBV12-4 and TRBJ2-5; D is possibly TRBD2 (5 bases). CDR3 length: 13 amino acids. Trimming took off 2 bases at V and 6 bases at J, with 10 bases between the two ends.

V usage is TRBV19 and J usage is TRBJ2-3, with TRBD2 identical over 8 bases. The V gene end was trimmed by 4 bases and the J gene end by 2 bases; junction bases not matched to a gene: 2. The CDR3 totals 14 residues. The germline V gene has CDR1 LNHDA and CDR2 SQIVND (reference sequence). CDR3 sequence (DNA): TGTGCCAGTAGTAGCGGGAGGCTCACAGATACGCAGTATTTT. Translating gives CASSSGRLTDTQYF.

This clonotype was seen many times. The chain couples TRBV27 to TRBJ1-2; 8 bases fit TRBD1. Germline CDR1 MNHEY, CDR2 SMNVEV (reference sequence). The V segment lost 2 bases and the J segment 2 bases; nucleotides outside the gene matches: 10. This CDR3 is built from 17 residues. CDR3 loop: CASSLNGWTGRNYGYTF. CDR3 in DNA: TGTGCCAGCAGTTTAAATGGCTGGACAGGGAGGAACTATGGCTACACCTTC.

This clonotype was recorded at least ten times. The rearrangement links TRBV15 to TRBJ2-1, with D possibly being TRBD1 (7 bases). CDR1 is LNHNV and CDR2 is YYDKDF in the germline V gene (reference sequence). The CDR3 extends over 17 amino acids. V shed 0 bases and J shed 4 bases, with 16 bases lying between them. CDR3 amino acids: CATSRDLEGAVYNEQFF. CDR3 sequence (DNA): TGTGCCACCAGCAGAGATTTGGAGGGGGCGGTTTACAATGAGCAGTTCTTC.

The gene calls are TRBV7-3 and TRBJ2-3; D is unresolved. V shed 4 bases and J shed 0 bases, with 5 bases lying between them. The CDR3 is 13 residues long. Looked up from germline, CDR1 is SGHTA and CDR2 is FQGTGA. The CDR3 bases are TGTGCCAGCAGCTCCTCTAGCACAGATACGCAGTATTTT. Translation gives CASSSSSTDTQYF.